Here is one T cell receptor (beta chain) with its context. Antigen specificity is unknown. The entry originates in a study of Tregs in tolerant kidney transplant recipients. Looking at the study overall: CD4+CD25+CD127- cells came from roughly 3-day belatacept mixed lymphocyte reactions, some with roughly five-day graft donor restimulation. Antibodies separated recipient from donor cells. Findings of the study overall: The most relevant donor-specific Treg TCRbeta repertoire apparently came from expansion with activated donor B cells. The small number of patients limits these findings pending further validation.

Assay used: immunoSEQ multiplex PCR; TCRdb lists only in-frame clones, some missing. The table lists roughly 16,000 clones, over 50% of them singletons. Unmatched junction bases numbered 8, after V lost 4 bases and J lost 5 bases. This CDR3 contains 14 residues. Germline CDR1 SGHDT, CDR2 YYEEEE. This receptor was taken from a human donor in good health. Sequences were obtained from Tregs from blood cultured with allogeneic cells. The chain carries TRBV5-6 and TRBJ1-1; 7 nucleotides align to TRBD1. The CDR3 region has the DNA TGTGCCAGCAGCGTTGACAGGGTAAGAACTGAAGCTTTCTTT. This gives the protein CASSVDRVRTEAFF. The entire variable domain, with the rest obtained from reference TRBV5-6 and TRBJ1-1, is as follows: DAGVTQSPTHLIKTRGQQVTLRCSPKSGHDTVSWYQQALGQGPQFIFQYYEEEERQRGNFPDRFSGHQFPNYSSELNVNALLLGDSALYLCASSVDRVRTEAFFGQGTRLTVV.